These T cell receptor beta chains were read from a single sample in a study of neurological immune-mediated disorders. From the 5' RACE reads, TCRdb called clonotypes with MiXCR, one entry per CDR3 protein. Counted here are tens of thousands of distinct CDR3 sequences, 15% to 20% occurring once; the ten biggest clones make up 15%. Sequencing used PBMCs. Every receptor here comes from a woman aged 40-49 years in good health. Both conserved end residues are part of each CDR3. Fields, in order: clone size, V gene, CDR3 length, J gene, D gene, CDR3 DNA, CDR3 protein. The D gene is left open where the match is weak. The size of a clone is reported for some rows only, either as once, few or many, or as a class for expanded clones.

many	TRBV5-1	15	TRBJ2-5	TRBD1	TGCGCCAGCAGCCGAAGGACAGGGGGGTTGGAGACCCAGTACTTC	CASSRRTGGLETQYF
few	TRBV12-2	14	TRBJ2-5	.	TGTGCAAGTCGCCCCTGGCGGGGGCAAGAGACCCAGTACTTC	CASRPWRGQETQYF
many	TRBV3-1	17	TRBJ2-1	TRBD2	TGTGCCAGCAGCCTGCTCGGGACTAGCGGGGGGGCCGAGGAGCAGTTCTTC	CASSLLGTSGGAEEQFF
many	TRBV6-1	13	TRBJ1-1	.	TGTGCCAGCATCCTGGGTCCGAACACTGAAGCTTTCTTT	CASILGPNTEAFF
many	TRBV27	14	TRBJ1-3	.	TGTGCAACCTCACGGGGGGGCACTGGAAACACCATATATTTT	CATSRGGTGNTIYF
many	TRBV5-1	15	TRBJ2-2	TRBD2	TGCGCCAGCAGCTCTCTAGCGGGCGACACCGGGGAGCTGTTTTTT	CASSSLAGDTGELFF
.	TRBV12-5	12	TRBJ1-2	.	TGTGCTAGTGGTTTGGTGGGGTATGGCTACACCTTC	CASGLVGYGYTF
many	TRBV10-3	15	TRBJ1-1	.	TGTGCCATCATACAGCAGGGATATTCGAACACTGAAGCTTTCTTT	CAIIQQGYSNTEAFF
many	TRBV7-9	12	TRBJ2-1	.	TGTGCCAGCAGCTTGGGCCTCAATGAGCAGTTCTTC	CASSLGLNEQFF
many	TRBV7-2	16	TRBJ1-3	.	TGTGCCAGCAGCTTAGGAGGGACACCTTCTGGAAACACCATATATTTT	CASSLGGTPSGNTIYF
.	TRBV11-2	15	TRBJ2-6	.	TGTGCCAGCAGCTTCGACAGATCTGGGGCCAACGTCCTGACTTTC	CASSFDRSGANVLTF
many	TRBV29-1	12	TRBJ1-1	.	TGCAGCGTTGGGGGCATCGACACTGAAGCTTTCTTT	CSVGGIDTEAFF
.	TRBV12-3/TRBV12-4	14	TRBJ2-1	TRBD2	TGTGCCTCCCGCGGGGGGCTCTCCTTCAATGAGCATTTCTTC	CASRGGLSFNEHFF
many	TRBV5-1	15	TRBJ2-1	.	TGCGCCAGCAGCTTGGCGTTGAGCTCCTACAATGAGCAGTTCTTC	CASSLALSSYNEQFF
.	TRBV4-2	18	TRBJ1-1	TRBD1	TGTGCCAGCAGCCAATACGGACAGGGGGCGCGGGAGAACACTGAAGCTTTCTTT	CASSQYGQGARENTEAFF
many	TRBV28	15	TRBJ2-5	.	TGTGCCAGCAGTAACCCCGGGACGGAAAAGGAGACCCAGTACTTC	CASSNPGTEKETQYF
many	TRBV3-1	12	TRBJ1-2	.	TGTGCCAGCAGCCAATGGCAGGATGGCTACACCTTC	CASSQWQDGYTF
many	TRBV5-1	14	TRBJ2-3	.	TGCGCCAGCAGCCCCACCGGGGGTCCAGATACGCAGTATTTT	CASSPTGGPDTQYF
many	TRBV13	18	TRBJ1-1	TRBD1	TGTGCCAGCAGCCCGGAAGGGCAGGGGGAAAAGGAAGACACTGAAGCTTTCTTT	CASSPEGQGEKEDTEAFF
many	TRBV6-2/TRBV6-3	14	TRBJ2-2	.	TGTGCCAGCAGTTACCTTACAGGGACCGGGGAGCTGTTTTTT	CASSYLTGTGELFF
.	TRBV10-3	18	TRBJ2-7	TRBD2	TGTGCCATCAGTGGAACTAGCGGGGGGGCCCTTCGGTCCTACGAGCAGTACTTC	CAISGTSGGALRSYEQYF
many	TRBV5-1	13	TRBJ1-1	.	TGCGCCAGCAGAATGGGGGCGAACACTGAAGCTTTCTTT	CASRMGANTEAFF
many	TRBV27	15	TRBJ1-6	TRBD1	TGTGCCAGCAGGGGGGACAGTCACCCATTGTCACCCCTCCACTTT	CASRGDSHPLSPLHF
many	TRBV27	15	TRBJ1-2	TRBD1	TGTGCCAGCAGTACCAGGACAGGGGGGACCTATGGCTACACCTTC	CASSTRTGGTYGYTF
.	TRBV2	15	TRBJ1-1	.	TGTGCCAGCAGTGAAGTGAGGGGTCCGGGGACTGAAGCTTTCTTT	CASSEVRGPGTEAFF
many	TRBV9	14	TRBJ1-3	.	TGTGCCAGCGGGGGCCTTGGCTCTGGAAACACCATATATTTT	CASGGLGSGNTIYF
many	TRBV20-1	15	TRBJ2-1	.	TGCAGTGCTAGAGATTTACACCGGCAACGGGCTGAGCAGTTCTTC	CSARDLHRQRAEQFF
.	TRBV20-1	15	TRBJ2-5	TRBD2	TGCAGTGCTAGAGATCACCCTGGGAGGGGAGAGACCCAGTACTTC	CSARDHPGRGETQYF
many	TRBV20-1	15	TRBJ2-7	.	TGCAGTGCTAGAGATCTTCCCCAGGGTCGCAACGAGCAGTACTTC	CSARDLPQGRNEQYF
many	TRBV12-3/TRBV12-4	17	TRBJ2-5	TRBD1	TGTGCCAGCAGTTTCCCAGAGGGGACAGCCACAAAAGAGACCCAGTACTTC	CASSFPEGTATKETQYF
many	TRBV6-5	17	TRBJ2-5	TRBD2	TGTGCCAGCAGTTACTCGAGTCCAGCGGGGGGGCGACAGACCCAGTACTTC	CASSYSSPAGGRQTQYF
many	TRBV5-5	14	TRBJ2-4	TRBD2	TGTGCCAGCAGCCAAACTAGCGGGGAAAACATTCAGTACTTC	CASSQTSGENIQYF
many	TRBV5-1	13	TRBJ1-1	.	TGCGCCAGCAGCTTTGGGCCCGACAGGGAAGCTTTCTTT	CASSFGPDREAFF
many	TRBV6-1	15	TRBJ1-4	.	TGTGCCAGCAGTCCCCTGGGACCGCTGAATGAAAAACTGTTTTTT	CASSPLGPLNEKLFF
many	TRBV5-1	13	TRBJ1-1	.	TGCGCCAGCGGGCTGAGGGGGGGAACTGAAGCTTTCTTT	CASGLRGGTEAFF
.	TRBV4-1	18	TRBJ2-2	TRBD1	TGCGCCAGCAGCCATCTCTCCAGCGGGACAGGGGGCACCGGGGAGCTGTTTTTT	CASSHLSSGTGGTGELFF
many	TRBV4-3	17	TRBJ2-1	TRBD2	TGCGCCAGCAGCCATTTACTAGCGGAAAGCTCCTACAATGAGCAGTTCTTC	CASSHLLAESSYNEQFF
many	TRBV14	16	TRBJ2-3	TRBD1	TGTGCCAGCAGCCCGTCCGGGACAGGGCTAACAGATACGCAGTATTTT	CASSPSGTGLTDTQYF
many	TRBV24-1	13	TRBJ1-2	.	TGTGCCACCAGTCTTGGACAGCACTATGGCTACACCTTC	CATSLGQHYGYTF
many	TRBV6-2/TRBV6-3	17	TRBJ1-2	TRBD1	TGTGCCAGCAGTTACGAATTATTAGGGACAGGGGGCTCTGGCTACACCTTC	CASSYELLGTGGSGYTF
many	TRBV20-1	14	TRBJ2-3	TRBD1	TGCAGTGCTTCCGGACAGGGGATCGCAGATACGCAGTATTTT	CSASGQGIADTQYF
.	TRBV20-1	14	TRBJ1-1	TRBD1	TGCAGTGCCAGCTCCGGGACAGGGGGCACTGAAGCTTTCTTT	CSASSGTGGTEAFF
many	TRBV25-1	14	TRBJ1-1	.	TGTGCCAGCGCTGTTGGGGGTTGGGGCACTGAAGCTTTCTTT	CASAVGGWGTEAFF
many	TRBV10-2	15	TRBJ1-6	.	TGCGCCAGCAGTGCTGCAGGGGTCCAAGTGGGACCCCTCCACTTT	CASSAAGVQVGPLHF
many	TRBV6-5	15	TRBJ1-2	TRBD1	TGTGCCAGCAGTTACTTGACAGGGTCTAACTATGGCTACACCTTC	CASSYLTGSNYGYTF
.	TRBV6-1	12	TRBJ1-4	TRBD1	TGTGCCTGCAGACAGGGGGCTATAAAACTGTTTTTT	CACRQGAIKLFF
many	TRBV5-5	15	TRBJ1-2	TRBD1	TGTGCCAGCAGCCTAGAGGGGACAGGGCCGGAGGGCTACACCTTC	CASSLEGTGPEGYTF
many	TRBV5-1	17	TRBJ1-2	TRBD1	TGCGCCAGCAGCTGGGCCCAGGGACAGGGGTATTCAGATGGCTACACCTTC	CASSWAQGQGYSDGYTF
.	TRBV12-3/TRBV12-4	14	TRBJ2-1	TRBD2	TGTGCCAGCAGTACTAGCGGGGCCAACAGTCAGCAGTTCTTC	CASSTSGANSQQFF
many	TRBV28	14	TRBJ1-1	.	TGTGCCAGCAGACCTCTCAGGGGCAACCCTGAAGCTTTCTTT	CASRPLRGNPEAFF
many	TRBV4-2	18	TRBJ2-2	TRBD1	TGTGCCAGCAGCCAAGATAGAGTGGGACAGGGGGAAACCGGGGAGCTGTTTTTT	CASSQDRVGQGETGELFF
many	TRBV7-2	17	TRBJ2-5	.	TGTGCCAGCAGCTTAGCTATGATTGGGTGGGCCGGAGAGACCCAGTACTTC	CASSLAMIGWAGETQYF
.	TRBV5-1	14	TRBJ1-1	.	TGCGCCAGCAGCTTGGCCGCAGGGAACACTAAAGCTTTCTTT	CASSLAAGNTKAFF
few	TRBV7-2	18	TRBJ2-3	TRBD2	TGTGCCAGCAGCTTAGTAGGGACTAGCGGGGGGGGGCGAGATACGCAGTATTTT	CASSLVGTSGGGRDTQYF
many	TRBV4-1	16	TRBJ1-1	.	TGCGCCAGCAGCCAAGTTCGCAGTACCCGGAACACTGAAGCTTTCTTT	CASSQVRSTRNTEAFF
many	TRBV29-1	13	TRBJ1-4	.	TGCAGCGTTGCTGGAGGGGAAGGAGAAAAACTGTTTTTT	CSVAGGEGEKLFF
.	TRBV30	12	TRBJ2-2	.	TGTGCCTGGAGTTTCCCCACCGGGGAGCTGTTTTTT	CAWSFPTGELFF
many	TRBV2	14	TRBJ2-3	TRBD2	TGTGCCACCCAACTAGCGGGGGCCACAGATACGCAGTATTTT	CATQLAGATDTQYF
few	TRBV5-1	14	TRBJ1-1	.	TGCGCCAGCAGCTTGGGCGGGGGGAACACTGAAGCTTTCTTT	CASSLGGGNTEAFF
many	TRBV12-3/TRBV12-4	11	TRBJ1-1	.	TGTGCCAGCAGCACCGGGACTGAAGCTTTCTTT	CASSTGTEAFF